This T cell receptor beta chain emerged from a study of shared clonotypes between healthy human individuals. CD4+ cells underwent separation, giving CD45RA+ naive and CD45RA-negative memory subsets. This clone turned up a few times. At the deep level, the assay was run. Only in-frame clones appear in the TCRdb table, and some are missing; sequencing was by immunoSEQ multiplex PCR. The profile covers about 2.4 million clones, with 90% to 95% appearing a single time and around 0.37% taken by the ten largest. Trimming cost V 2 bases and J 11 bases, with 18 bases left between them. This CDR3 contains 15 residues. CDR1 is SNHLY and CDR2 is FYNNEI in the germline V gene.

The sample taken for sequencing was naive CD4+ T cells from PBMCs. Subset of the sample: CD45RA+ positively selected. The source of this sequence is a man younger than 35 in good health. Some clones in this sample may be carry-over from other donors' samples. The chain employs TRBV2 and TRBJ1-4, with D maybe TRBD1 (5 bases). CDR3 amino acids: CASSERGRVGRKLFF. For the CDR3, the DNA is TGTGCCAGCAGTGAAAGGGGTAGGGTAGGGCGGAAACTGTTTTTT.